This T cell receptor (beta chain) derives from a study of monozygotic twins with inflammatory bowel disease. The study, taken as a whole, reports: No separation of different T cell subtypes was possible. IBD-affected twins scored below their healthy co-twins in TCRbeta diversity (inverse Simpson).

The template-switching step introduced UMIs that carried a 6-nucleotide sample barcode. One entry per CDR3 protein, without DNA, is what TCRdb gives after re-calling the 5' RACE reads. The sample totals approximately 420,000 distinct CDR3 sequences. A word on this clonotype: The antigen remains undetermined.

This CDR3 contains 13 residues. Germline assignment: CDR1 SGHRS and CDR2 YFSETQ. This TCR was sampled from a human donor with ulcerative colitis or Crohn's disease, or a healthy co-twin of an affected twin (not recorded which). The chain combines TRBV5-1 with TRBJ2-7; TCRdb's D gene call, TRBD1, goes unchecked for lack of DNA. The sample consisted of blood. CDR3 region: CASSYRSGDEQYF.